The 15 T cell receptor beta chains presented below share a single source sample, sequenced in a study of OX40 agonist ivuxolimab in advanced cancers. Assay used: immunoSEQ multiplex PCR; TCRdb lists only in-frame clones, some missing. The sample comprises about 64,000 clones, roughly 80% of which are singletons, and around 5% rests with the top ten. The specimen was CD4+ or CD8+ T cells sorted from blood, collected in a trial of the OX40 agonist ivuxolimab. Source of these receptors: an adult with an advanced solid tumor such as melanoma, head and neck, liver or kidney cancer.

The genes are TRBV5-4 and TRBJ2-1; TRBD2 might be the D (5 bases). Germline V lookup: CDR1 SGHNT, CDR2 YYREEE (reference sequence). Trimming removed 6 bases at V and 3 bases at J, with 19 bases between. This CDR3 region has 16 residues. The CDR3 coding sequence is TGTGCCAGCACTCCCCGGGGTGATAGCAGCTACAATGAGCAGTTCTTC. Protein sequence: CASTPRGDSSYNEQFF.

The gene calls are TRBV6-5 and TRBJ2-7, with 9 bases that match TRBD1. The CDR3 runs 14 residues. Germline trimming cut 4 bases from V and 6 bases from J; bases unmatched to any gene: 7. The V gene's germline CDR1 is MNHEY and CDR2 SVGAGI. In nucleotides, the CDR3 is TGTGCCAGCAGTTCCGGGACAGGGCAGTCCGAGCAGTACTTC. This sequence encodes CASSSGTGQSEQYF.

The chain couples TRBV5-4 to TRBJ1-1, with 7 bases fitting TRBD1. After removal of 3 bases from V and 0 bases from J, the junction contained 5 bases not matched to a gene. The germline CDR1 and CDR2 sequences are SGHNT and YYREEE (reference sequence). The length of the CDR3 is 15 residues. In nucleotides, the CDR3 is TGTGCCAGCAGCTACGGGGGACAGCTGAACACTGAAGCTTTCTTT. It translates to CASSYGGQLNTEAFF.

This clone was recorded only once. This chain joins TRBV7-2 and TRBJ2-7; 7 nucleotides align to TRBD1. Germline CDR1 SGHTA, CDR2 FQGNSA. V lost 1 base to trimming and J lost 7 bases; unmatched junction nucleotides: 7. This CDR3 has 14 amino acids. The CDR3 region is CASSLDGRGREQYF. The CDR3 nucleotides are TGTGCCAGCAGCTTAGACGGAAGGGGGCGGGAGCAGTACTTC.

This rearrangement joins TRBV7-2 to TRBJ2-1; tentative D call: TRBD2 (6 bases). CDR3 size: 15 residues. CDR1 and CDR2 from the germline V gene are SGHTA and FQGNSA. Trimming left V 7 bases short and J 4 bases short, with 17 bases between. The chain's CDR3 is CASTPVGTVYNEQFF. The CDR3 DNA reads TGTGCCAGCACCCCCGTAGGGACTGTTTACAATGAGCAGTTCTTC.

This chain links TRBV27 with TRBJ2-1, with D maybe TRBD2 (7 bases). In germline, CDR1 is MNHEY, CDR2 SMNVEV (reference sequence). CDR3 length: 16 amino acids. V was clipped by 4 bases and J by 2 bases, with 15 bases between them. The CDR3 here is CASSSIQGGAYNEQFF. CDR3 DNA: TGTGCCAGCAGTTCCATACAGGGAGGGGCCTACAATGAGCAGTTCTTC.

J is TRBJ2-2 and V is TRBV15; 7 nucleotides match TRBD1. Germline values: CDR1 LNHNV, CDR2 YYDKDF (reference sequence). The CDR3 is 16 amino acids. V was pared by 2 bases and J by 2 bases, with 5 bases of the junction left unmatched. CDR3 nucleotides: TGTGCCACCAGCAGAAATACAGGGGCCAACACCGGGGAGCTGTTTTTT. This translates into CATSRNTGANTGELFF.

In its sample, this clone was seen a few times. The chain recombines TRBV4-3 with TRBJ2-3; 10 positions agree with TRBD2. Germline CDR1 and CDR2: LGHNA and YSLEER. This CDR3 is built from 16 residues. The V segment lost 0 bases and the J segment 3 bases; nucleotides outside the gene matches: 3. CDR3 sequence reads: CASSQDLAGATDTQYF. The CDR3 coding sequence is TGCGCCAGCAGCCAAGATCTAGCGGGAGCTACAGATACGCAGTATTTT.

V is TRBV7-9 and J is TRBJ2-5; D might be TRBD1 or TRBD2, each matching 5 bases. The ends were cut back, 3 bases at V and 2 bases at J, with 19 bases in the middle. CDR3 length: 17 residues. Per germline, CDR1 SEHNR and CDR2 FQNEAQ (reference sequence). Written as DNA, the CDR3 is TGTGCCAGCAGCTTTTGGGGCGTAGGGAGATCACAAGAGACCCAGTACTTC. Amino acid sequence: CASSFWGVGRSQETQYF.

V gene TRBV4-1 combines with J gene TRBJ2-1; 8 bases align to TRBD2. Trimming took 4 bases from V and 9 from J; bases not matched to a gene: 11. CDR3 length: 15 amino acids. Germline V gene sequence: CDR1 MGHRA, CDR2 YSYEKL. This CDR3 reads CASSPKAGVLGEQFF. The CDR3 bases are TGCGCCAGCAGCCCGAAAGCGGGAGTCCTGGGTGAGCAGTTCTTC.

The chain recombines TRBV10-3 with TRBJ2-2; TRBD1 aligns across 7 bases. Germline CDR1 is ENHRY and CDR2 is SYGVKD. This CDR3 has 18 amino acids. The V segment lost 2 bases and the J segment 7 bases; nucleotides outside the gene matches: 16. The CDR3: CAISEILGQRTIGGELFF. The CDR3 region has the DNA TGTGCCATCAGTGAGATTTTGGGACAGAGGACCATCGGCGGGGAGCTGTTTTTT.

The chain has TRBV9 and TRBJ1-2, with 9 bases aligning to TRBD1. Germline V gene lookup returns CDR1 SGDLS and CDR2 YYNGEE. CDR3 length equals 15 residues. J gave up 6 bases and V 3 bases, and 9 bases lay outside the gene matches. The CDR3 DNA is TGTGCCAGCAGCGGAAAACAGGGGGCGTTAGATGGCTACACCTTC. Translated: CASSGKQGALDGYTF. Full variable domain (outside the CDR3, taken from reference TRBV9 and TRBJ1-2): DSGVTQTPKHLITATGQRVTLRCSPRSGDLSVYWYQQSLDQGLQFLIQYYNGEERAKGNILERFSAQQFPDLHSELNLSSLELGDSALYFCASSGKQGALDGYTFGSGTRLTVV.

This clone was observed once. The CDR3 loop reads CASSTTGGKGYTF. In DNA form, the CDR3 reads TGTGCCAGCAGTACGACAGGGGGTAAGGGCTACACCTTC. This chain links TRBV28 with TRBJ1-2; 9 positions agree with TRBD1. The V and J ends lost 5 bases and 8 bases, in that order; junction bases with no gene match: 6. The CDR3 has 13 residues. Germline V gene sequence: CDR1 MDHEN, CDR2 SYDVKM.

The chain combines TRBV7-2 with TRBJ2-2, with D perhaps TRBD1 or TRBD2 (6 bases each). This CDR3 has 16 residues. From germline, CDR1 is SGHTA and CDR2 FQGNSA. V was pared by 3 bases and J by 5 bases, with 16 bases between. The DNA of the CDR3 is TGTGCCAGCAGCTTGGGGGGCCCTTTAACAACCGGGGAGCTGTTTTTT. Protein: CASSLGGPLTTGELFF.

This clone was observed once. The rearrangement uses TRBV14 and TRBJ2-3; 7 bases are shared with TRBD1. Trimming removed 5 bases from V and 0 bases from J; junction bases left unmatched: 2. The CDR3 covers 14 residues. Germline V CDR1 and CDR2: SGHDN, FVKESK. The CDR3 DNA reads as TGTGCCAGCAGCTTACAGGGGAGCACAGATACGCAGTATTTT. This translates into CASSLQGSTDTQYF.